This TCR beta chain was identified during a study of blood T cell repertoires in COVID-19. The CDR3 is made up of 14 amino acids. Germline lookup yields CDR1 LNHDA and CDR2 SQIVND (reference sequence). With 3 bases removed from V and 0 bases from J, the gap between germline ends came to 8 bases. Assay used: immunoSEQ multiplex PCR; TCRdb lists only in-frame clones, some missing. The profile shows some 170,000 clones, about 81% of them singletons. The chain couples TRBV19 to TRBJ1-1; TRBD1 is a possible D gene (6 bases). The receptor was derived from an older woman with acute or convalescent COVID-19. Material for sequencing was peripheral blood. The CDR3 is CASSITGLNTEAFF. As DNA, the CDR3 is TGTGCCAGTAGTATCACAGGGCTGAACACTGAAGCTTTCTTT. The full variable domain, rest sourced from reference TRBV19 and TRBJ1-1, is DGGITQSPKYLFRKEGQNVTLSCEQNLNHDAMYWYRQDPGQGLRLIYYSQIVNDFQKGDIAEGYSVSREKKESFPLTVTSAQKNPTAFYLCASSITGLNTEAFFGQGTRLTVV.